Given below is one T cell receptor beta chain in context. This specimen comes from a study of a mutant IDH1 vaccine in newly diagnosed glioma. Time point: baseline, week 1 (first vaccination visit). Treatment in this sample: pre-vaccination baseline after standard-of-care therapy. Using immunoSEQ multiplex PCR, the repertoire was profiled, and TCRdb retains in-frame clones only, with some absent. The sample has 92,000 or so clones, roughly 80% seen once; the top ten hold around 5.2%. The clonotype was recovered from a middle-aged man with glioma. Some clones in this sample may be carry-over from other donors' samples. The source was PBMCs, collected from a glioma patient treated with radiotherapy, temozolomide or both.

DNA of the CDR3: TGTGCCAGCAGCTTACAGGGGAGGACTGAAGCTTTCTTT. Translation gives CASSLQGRTEAFF. The rearrangement joins TRBV13 to TRBJ1-1; D is possibly TRBD1 (6 bases). Trimming removed 2 bases from V and 5 bases from J, with 9 bases in between. The CDR3 totals 13 residues. Germline lookup yields CDR1 PRHDT and CDR2 FYEKMQ (reference sequence).